These 25 T cell receptor beta chains came from one sample sequenced in a study of blood T cell repertoires in COVID-19. Sequenced by immunoSEQ multiplex PCR; TCRdb stores in-frame clones only, minus some. The sample consists of about 170,000 clones, more than 85% of them appearing once. The material sequenced was peripheral blood. These receptors came from a man aged 60 to 69 with COVID-19, enrolled during active disease.

This chain uses TRBV18 with TRBJ1-2; 9 bases fit TRBD1. There are 14 residues in the CDR3. Unmatched junction bases numbered 3, after V lost 6 bases and J lost 1 base. Looked up from germline, CDR1 is KGHSH and CDR2 is LQKENI. The CDR3 loop reads CASSRTGDNYGYTF. The CDR3 coding sequence is TGTGCCAGCTCGCGGACAGGGGATAACTATGGCTACACCTTC.

This chain links TRBV9 with TRBJ1-5, with D perhaps matching TRBD1 (5 bases). The germline V and J ends were trimmed by 0 bases and 5 bases, with 15 bases remaining between them. The germline CDR1 and CDR2 sequences are SGDLS and YYNGEE. The CDR3 is 16 amino acids. The CDR3 is CASSVGPSAGYQPQHF. The CDR3 DNA reads as TGTGCCAGCAGCGTAGGTCCTTCGGCAGGGTATCAGCCCCAGCATTTT. The full variable domain, rest sourced from reference TRBV9 and TRBJ1-5, is DSGVTQTPKHLITATGQRVTLRCSPRSGDLSVYWYQQSLDQGLQFLIQYYNGEERAKGNILERFSAQQFPDLHSELNLSSLELGDSALYFCASSVGPSAGYQPQHFGDGTRLSIL.

The V gene is TRBV5-1, the J gene TRBJ2-7; D is possibly TRBD1 (5 bases). V was cut by 0 bases and J by 7 bases, with 14 bases left in between. Germline V gives CDR1 SGHRS, CDR2 YFSETQ. CDR3 length: 14 residues. The CDR3 loop reads CASSLGSGKREQYF. The CDR3 nucleotides read TGCGCCAGCAGCTTGGGCTCAGGGAAAAGGGAGCAGTACTTC.

CDR3 residues: CASSLSTGLAGGGEQFF. CDR3 sequence (DNA): TGTGCCAGCAGCTTATCGACTGGTCTAGCGGGAGGCGGTGAGCAGTTCTTC. V gene TRBV7-8 combines with J gene TRBJ2-1; 11 bases are shared with TRBD2. The CDR3 consists of 17 residues. Germline CDR1 is SGHVS and CDR2 is FQNEAQ. V lost 2 bases, J lost 9 bases, and 12 bases stayed unmatched. The whole variable domain, filled in from reference TRBV7-8 and TRBJ2-1, reads GAGVSQSPRYKVAKRGQDVALRCDPISGHVSLFWYQQALGQGPEFLTYFQNEAQLDKSGLPSDRFFAERPEGSVSTLKIQRTQQEDSAVYLCASSLSTGLAGGGEQFFGPGTRLTVL.

The V gene is TRBV19, the J gene TRBJ1-2; weak D call: TRBD1 (6 bases). Per germline, CDR1 LNHDA and CDR2 SQIVND (reference sequence). The V end lost 1 base, the J end lost 6 bases, and 15 bases lay between the germline ends. The CDR3 is made up of 15 amino acids. The CDR3 nucleotides read TGTGCCAGTAGTATAGTAGGCCGGACAGAAAATGGCTACACCTTC. Protein: CASSIVGRTENGYTF.

The J gene is TRBJ1-3, the V gene TRBV18; a weak D match, TRBD1 (5 bases). Germline V gene sequence: CDR1 KGHSH, CDR2 LQKENI. CDR3 length equals 17 residues. Trimming stripped 2 bases from V and 2 bases from J, with 16 bases between. The CDR3 nucleotides are TGTGCCAGCTCACCATTGAGCAGGGCTGGCCCTGGAAACACCATATATTTT. It specifies CASSPLSRAGPGNTIYF.

This sequence joins TRBV11-3 and TRBJ2-2, with TRBD2 identical over 8 bases. V trimming: 1 base; J trimming: 1 base; junction bases outside the gene matches: 5. Germline loops: CDR1 SGHNT, CDR2 YENEEA. CDR3 length: 17 amino acids. The CDR3 DNA sequence: TGTGCCAGCAGCTTAGTAGGCCGGGGGGGGAACACCGGGGAGCTGTTTTTT. It yields the protein CASSLVGRGGNTGELFF.

The gene calls are TRBV7-2 and TRBJ1-2; D is unresolved. CDR3 size: 13 residues. The V and J ends lost 1 base and 8 bases respectively, with 11 bases between them. Germline V gene data show CDR1 as SGHTA and CDR2 as FQGNSA. DNA of the CDR3: TGTGCCAGCAGCTTAGGAGGGTCCGGAGGCTACACCTTC. Residues: CASSLGGSGGYTF. Using reference TRBV7-2 and TRBJ1-2 for the parts outside the CDR3, the full variable domain is GAGVSQSPSNKVTEKGKDVELRCDPISGHTALYWYRQSLGQGLEFLIYFQGNSAPDKSGLPSDRFSAERTGGSVSTLTIQRTQQEDSAVYLCASSLGGSGGYTFGSGTRLTVV.

V usage is TRBV15 and J usage is TRBJ2-2; the D gene is possibly TRBD1 (6 bases). There are 16 residues in the CDR3. Between the trimmed V and J ends, which lost 5 bases and 0 bases, there was a span of 13 bases. Looked up from germline, CDR1 is LNHNV and CDR2 is YYDKDF (reference sequence). In nucleotides, the CDR3 is TGTGCCACCAGCCCCAGGGCAGGGGCGAACACCGGGGAGCTGTTTTTT. Translation gives CATSPRAGANTGELFF. Drawing the rest from reference TRBV15 and TRBJ2-2, the complete variable domain is DAMVIQNPRYQVTQFGKPVTLSCSQTLNHNVMYWYQQKSSQAPKLLFHYYDKDFNNEADTPDNFQSRRPNTSFCFLDIRSPGLGDTAMYLCATSPRAGANTGELFFGEGSRLTVL.

The genes are TRBV24-1 and TRBJ1-5; weak D call: TRBD1 (6 bases). Germline V CDR1 and CDR2: KGHDR, SFDVKD. The CDR3 totals 15 residues. The V end lost 4 bases, the J end lost 3 bases, and 12 bases lay between the germline ends. CDR3 in amino acids: CATSEATGSNQPQHF. The CDR3 region has the DNA TGTGCCACCAGTGAGGCCACAGGGTCCAATCAGCCCCAGCATTTT.

The chain combines TRBV7-2 with TRBJ1-3, with D tentatively TRBD1 (6 bases). V was cut by 4 bases and J by 0 bases, with 13 bases left in between. Germline V CDR1 and CDR2: SGHTA, FQGNSA. This CDR3 spans 16 amino acids. CDR3 in DNA: TGTGCCAGCAGCTATTTCCGGACAGTCTCTGGAAACACCATATATTTT. This gives the protein CASSYFRTVSGNTIYF.

Regarding this clone: The same CDR3 arises from other DNA sequences in this sample as well. J is TRBJ1-5 and V is TRBV18; 10 nucleotides match TRBD1. J gave up 2 bases and V 6 bases, and 4 bases lay outside the gene matches. Germline V gives CDR1 KGHSH, CDR2 LQKENI. The CDR3 has 15 residues. CDR3 in amino acids: CASSPGTGGNQPQHF. As DNA, the CDR3 is TGTGCCAGCTCGCCCGGGACAGGGGGCAATCAGCCCCAGCATTTT.

The rearrangement uses TRBV25-1 and TRBJ1-1; 7 bases fit TRBD1. Per germline, CDR1 MGHDK and CDR2 SYGVNS. V shed 6 bases and J 3 bases; nucleotides not matched to a gene: 4. This CDR3 comprises 13 residues. The CDR3 sequence: CASRTGIYTEAFF. The CDR3 nucleotides read TGTGCCAGCAGGACAGGGATTTACACTGAAGCTTTCTTT. Complete variable domain (other parts from reference TRBV25-1 and TRBJ1-1): EADIYQTPRYLVIGTGKKITLECSQTMGHDKMYWYQQDPGMELHLIHYSYGVNSTEKGDLSSESTVSRIRTEHFPLTLESARPSHTSQYLCASRTGIYTEAFFGQGTRLTVV.

The chain employs TRBV27 and TRBJ1-2, with 11 bases that match TRBD1. J lost 0 bases, V lost 8 bases, and 8 bases had no gene match. The CDR3 totals 16 residues. Looked up from germline, CDR1 is MNHEY and CDR2 is SMNVEV (reference sequence). The CDR3 sequence is CASWGTGGVPNYGYTF. The CDR3, as DNA: TGTGCCAGCTGGGGGACAGGGGGAGTCCCTAACTATGGCTACACCTTC.

The chain uses TRBV29-1 and TRBJ1-1; no firm D call. Germline assignment: CDR1 SQVTM and CDR2 ANQGSEA. The V gene lost 8 bases and the J gene lost 3 bases, with 10 bases spanning the gap. CDR3 length: 11 amino acids. CDR3 in DNA: TGCAGCTATGGGAGACACACTGAAGCTTTCTTT. Its translation is CSYGRHTEAFF.

The J gene is TRBJ2-1, the V gene TRBV6-5, with a weak D call TRBD2 (6 bases). Germline CDR1 reads MNHEY; CDR2 reads SVGAGI. V was clipped by 6 bases and J by 8 bases, with 17 bases between them. The CDR3 is made up of 14 amino acids. CDR3 loop: CASSKRWPGDEQFF. CDR3 nucleotides: TGTGCCAGCAGCAAACGGTGGCCGGGAGATGAGCAGTTCTTC.

V gene TRBV4-1 combines with J gene TRBJ2-7, with TRBD2 matching over 7 bases. The CDR3 consists of 14 residues. V lost 2 bases, J lost 3 bases, and 4 bases stayed unmatched. Germline-derived CDR1 and CDR2 are MGHRA and YSYEKL. CDR3 in DNA: TGCGCCAGCAGCCAACCCGGACTAGTCTACGAGCAGTACTTC. As protein: CASSQPGLVYEQYF.

The V and J genes are TRBV6-5 and TRBJ2-7; 7 bases are a match to TRBD1. Per germline, CDR1 MNHEY and CDR2 SVGAGI. This CDR3 has 13 amino acids. V trimming: 5 bases; J trimming: 5 bases; junction bases outside the gene matches: 6. For the CDR3, the DNA is TGTGCCAGCAGTCCAGGACAGGTCAACGAGCAGTACTTC. Translating gives CASSPGQVNEQYF.

Concerning this clone: Other DNA sequences from this sample encode an identical CDR3 as well. The gene calls are TRBV25-1 and TRBJ1-1; 8 positions agree with TRBD1. The CDR3 is made up of 13 amino acids. Looked up from germline, CDR1 is MGHDK and CDR2 is SYGVNS. Trimming at V came to 4 bases and at J to 5 bases, leaving 3 bases not matched to a gene. The CDR3 DNA sequence: TGTGCCAGCAGTGGGACAGGGAGAACTGAAGCTTTCTTT. This encodes CASSGTGRTEAFF.

There are a few counts of this clone. The chain employs TRBV28 and TRBJ1-4; D not certain. The CDR3 covers 15 residues. Germline CDR1 is MDHEN and CDR2 is SYDVKM. V was shortened by 8 bases and J by 0 bases, with 13 bases between the two germline ends. Here the CDR3 reads CASQASGATNEKLFF. Here the CDR3 DNA reads TGTGCCAGCCAAGCTTCAGGTGCAACTAATGAAAAACTGTTTTTT.

This clone was recorded only once. The J gene is TRBJ2-7, the V gene TRBV4-1; the match to TRBD1 covers 8 bases. The CDR3 length is 17 residues. CDR1 and CDR2 from the germline V gene are MGHRA and YSYEKL. The junction had 10 bases not matched to a gene; V was cut back by 1 base and J by 2 bases. DNA of the CDR3: TGCGCCAGCAGCCAAGCTCCGCCGGGACAGGAAACCTACGAGCAGTACTTC. Translated: CASSQAPPGQETYEQYF.

The chain combines TRBV18 with TRBJ2-7; D is unresolved. Trimming took 3 bases from V and 4 from J, leaving 4 bases between them. Germline V gene sequence: CDR1 KGHSH, CDR2 LQKENI. CDR3 length: 11 amino acids. The CDR3 region is CASSPEYEQYF. CDR3 DNA sequence: TGTGCCAGCTCACCGGAGTACGAGCAGTACTTC.

Points on this clone: This same CDR3 is encoded by further DNA sequences in the sample. The chain links TRBV27 to TRBJ2-7, with 10 positions matching TRBD1. V was clipped by 5 bases and J by 3 bases; unmatched bases: 4. Germline V lookup: CDR1 MNHEY, CDR2 SMNVEV (reference sequence). This CDR3 is 14 amino acids long. CDR3 sequence (DNA): TGTGCCAGCAGTCGGACAGGGGGTTTCTACGAGCAGTACTTC. Encoded protein: CASSRTGGFYEQYF.

This clone was recorded once. The rearrangement links TRBV18 to TRBJ1-6, with 9 positions matching TRBD1. The V segment lost 3 bases and the J segment 7 bases; nucleotides outside the gene matches: 1. Germline CDR1 and CDR2: KGHSH and LQKENI. The CDR3 contains 14 residues. CDR3 protein: CASSPDRGNSPLHF. The CDR3 DNA follows: TGTGCCAGCTCACCGGACAGGGGCAATTCACCCCTCCACTTT. The whole variable domain, filled in from reference TRBV18 and TRBJ1-6, reads NAGVMQNPRHLVRRRGQEARLRCSPMKGHSHVYWYRQLPEEGLKFMVYLQKENIIDESGMPKERFSAEFPKEGPSILRIQQVVRGDSAAYFCASSPDRGNSPLHFGNGTRLTVT.

A single count supports this clone. This rearrangement joins TRBV7-9 to TRBJ2-7; D perhaps matches TRBD1 (6 bases). Trimming removed 5 bases from V and 2 bases from J, with 10 bases in between. The CDR3 has 13 amino acids. CDR1 and CDR2 from the germline V gene are SEHNR and FQNEAQ (reference sequence). The CDR3 coding sequence is TGTGCCAGCAGCCCGGACAGTCCCTACGAGCAGTACTTC. Translation gives CASSPDSPYEQYF.